The source of this T cell receptor (beta chain) is a study of graft-versus-host responses after intestinal transplantation. The CDR3 has 12 amino acids. Trimming left V 0 bases short and J 8 bases short, with 7 bases between. Per germline, CDR1 SGHTA and CDR2 FQGNSA. Using immunoSEQ multiplex PCR, the repertoire was profiled, and TCRdb retains in-frame clones only, with some absent. In the table there are almost 20,000 clones, roughly 86% of which are singletons. This chain uses TRBV7-2 with TRBJ1-2; D remains unclear. The clonotype comes from a human patient who received an intestinal transplant, so some T cells may come from the graft donor. Sequencing was performed on PBMCs, taken just over 230 days after intestinal transplant. The CDR3 region is CASSLAVTGYTF. CDR3 sequence (DNA): TGTGCCAGCAGCTTAGCAGTTACAGGCTACACCTTC. Filled out from reference TRBV7-2 and TRBJ1-2, the complete variable domain reads GAGVSQSPSNKVTEKGKDVELRCDPISGHTALYWYRQSLGQGLEFLIYFQGNSAPDKSGLPSDRFSAERTGGSVSTLTIQRTQQEDSAVYLCASSLAVTGYTFGSGTRLTVV.